The subject of this entry is one T cell receptor (beta chain). Its antigen is still unknown. The CDR3 length is 13 residues. Trimming took 6 bases from V and 4 from J, leaving 9 bases between them. Germline V CDR1 and CDR2: SEHNR, FQNEAQ (reference sequence). These data are taken from a study of identical twins. Regarding the study as a whole: With abundant cord blood beta clonotypes, insertions were fewer; memory repertoires showed no such pattern. Weaker excess sharing between twins was seen in beta out-of-frame sequences.

TCRdb independently ran MiXCR on the 5' RACE reads; one entry per CDR3 protein. This sample has around 230,000 distinct CDR3 sequences; 6.5% occur once, and the top ten carry about 14%. These same data were also listed under a study on T cells expressing NK-cell markers. From that report: Investigators obtained TCR beta repertoires from sorted CD3+CD56+NKG2C+, CD3+CD56+NKG2C- and CD3+CD56-NKG2C+ T cells.

This sequence was found in a woman younger than 35 in good health. The sample comprised CD8+ T cells sorted from blood. The rearrangement links TRBV7-9 to TRBJ2-2; D is uncertain. This chain's CDR3 is CASRGPATGELFF. CDR3 bases: TGTGCCAGCAGAGGCCCCGCCACCGGGGAGCTGTTTTTT.